This TCR beta chain was recorded in a study of radiation and T cells in renal cell carcinoma. Study-level points and caveats: In blood, top tumor clones expanded by 2 weeks, shrinking by 4. No pretreatment tumor biopsies were available for baseline clonotypes.

Germline loops: CDR1 SGDLS, CDR2 YYNGEE. This CDR3 contains 17 residues. V shed 4 bases, J shed 0 bases, and the junction held 7 bases outside the gene matches. Using immunoSEQ multiplex PCR, the repertoire was profiled, and TCRdb retains in-frame clones only, with some absent. Here the sample spans 90,000 to 95,000 clones, 65% to 85% being singletons. Time point: baseline pretreatment blood. Treatment in this sample: 15 Gy SBRT to primary tumor, nephrectomy 4 weeks later. Blood was sampled at baseline, 2 weeks and 4 weeks after SBRT. The patient's renal cell carcinoma had clear cell pathology. Regarding this clone: The antigen is undetermined.

This specimen consisted of blood, obtained from a patient whose treatment included radiotherapy and nephrectomy. V and J are TRBV9 and TRBJ2-6; the match to TRBD1 covers 7 bases. The TCR sequence derives from a man aged 55 to 70 with renal cell carcinoma. CDR3 region: CASSSSWDSSGANVLTF. CDR3 in DNA: TGTGCCAGCAGCTCCTCCTGGGACAGCTCTGGGGCCAACGTCCTGACTTTC.